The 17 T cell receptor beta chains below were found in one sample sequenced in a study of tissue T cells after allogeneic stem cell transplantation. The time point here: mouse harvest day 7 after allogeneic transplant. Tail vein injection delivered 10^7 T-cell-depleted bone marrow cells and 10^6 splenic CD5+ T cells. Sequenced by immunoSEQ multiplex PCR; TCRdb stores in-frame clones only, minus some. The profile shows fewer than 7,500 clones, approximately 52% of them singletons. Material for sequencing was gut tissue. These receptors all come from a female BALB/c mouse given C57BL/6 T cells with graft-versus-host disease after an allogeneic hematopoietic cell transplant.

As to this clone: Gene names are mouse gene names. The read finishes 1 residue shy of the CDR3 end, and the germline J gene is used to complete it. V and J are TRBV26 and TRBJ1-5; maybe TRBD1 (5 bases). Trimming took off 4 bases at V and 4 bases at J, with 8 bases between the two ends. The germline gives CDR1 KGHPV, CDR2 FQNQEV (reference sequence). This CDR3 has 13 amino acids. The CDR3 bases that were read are TGTGCCAGCAGTCCCGGACAAAACCAGGCTCCGCTT. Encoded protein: CASSPGQNQAPL. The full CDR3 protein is CASSPGQNQAPLF.

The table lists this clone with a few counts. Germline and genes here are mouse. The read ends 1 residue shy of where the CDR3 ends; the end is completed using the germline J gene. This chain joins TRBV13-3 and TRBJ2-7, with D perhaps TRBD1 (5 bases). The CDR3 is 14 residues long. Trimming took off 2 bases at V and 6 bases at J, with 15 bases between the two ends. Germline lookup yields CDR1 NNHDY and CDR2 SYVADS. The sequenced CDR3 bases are TGTGCCAGCAGTGAGCTGGAGGGGTATGGTGAACAGTAC. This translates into CASSELEGYGEQY. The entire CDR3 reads CASSELEGYGEQYF.

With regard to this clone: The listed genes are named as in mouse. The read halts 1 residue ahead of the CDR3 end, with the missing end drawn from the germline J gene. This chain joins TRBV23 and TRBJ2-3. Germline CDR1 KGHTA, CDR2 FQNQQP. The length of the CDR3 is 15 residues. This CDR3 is CSSSRRGSSAETLYF. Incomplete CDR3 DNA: TGCTCCAGCAGTCGGCGGGGGTCTAGTGCAGAAACGCTGTAT. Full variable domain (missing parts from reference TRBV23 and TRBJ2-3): DAAVTQKPRYLIKMKGQEAEMKCIPEKGHTAVFWYQQKQSKELKFLIYFQNQQPLDQIDMVKERFSAVCPSSSLCSLGIRTCEAEDSALYLCSSSRRGSSAETLYFGSGTRLTVL.

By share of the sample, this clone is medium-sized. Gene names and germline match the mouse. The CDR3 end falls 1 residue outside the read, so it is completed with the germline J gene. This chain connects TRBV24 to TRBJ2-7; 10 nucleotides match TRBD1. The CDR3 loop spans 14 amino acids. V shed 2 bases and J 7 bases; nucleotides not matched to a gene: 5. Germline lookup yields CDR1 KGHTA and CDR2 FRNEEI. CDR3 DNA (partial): TGTGCCAGCAGTCTGGCCGACAGGGGGCGAGAACAGTAC. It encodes CASSLADRGREQY. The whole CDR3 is CASSLADRGREQYF.

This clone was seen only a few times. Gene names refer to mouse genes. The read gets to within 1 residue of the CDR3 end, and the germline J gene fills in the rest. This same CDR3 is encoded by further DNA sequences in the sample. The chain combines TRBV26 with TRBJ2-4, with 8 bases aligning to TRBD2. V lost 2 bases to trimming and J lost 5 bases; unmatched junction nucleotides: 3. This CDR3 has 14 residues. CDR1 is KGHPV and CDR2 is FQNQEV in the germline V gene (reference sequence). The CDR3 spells CASSLPGLGNTLYF. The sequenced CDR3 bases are TGTGCCAGCAGTCTGCCTGGACTGGGAAACACCTTGTAC.

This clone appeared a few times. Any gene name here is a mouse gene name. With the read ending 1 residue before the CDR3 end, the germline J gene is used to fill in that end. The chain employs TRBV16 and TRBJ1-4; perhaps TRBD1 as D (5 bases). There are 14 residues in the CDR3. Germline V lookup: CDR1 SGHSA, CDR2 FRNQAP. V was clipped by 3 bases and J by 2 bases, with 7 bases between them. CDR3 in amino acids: CASSFQGSNERLFF. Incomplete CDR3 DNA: TGTGCAAGCAGCTTCCAGGGATCCAACGAAAGATTATTT.

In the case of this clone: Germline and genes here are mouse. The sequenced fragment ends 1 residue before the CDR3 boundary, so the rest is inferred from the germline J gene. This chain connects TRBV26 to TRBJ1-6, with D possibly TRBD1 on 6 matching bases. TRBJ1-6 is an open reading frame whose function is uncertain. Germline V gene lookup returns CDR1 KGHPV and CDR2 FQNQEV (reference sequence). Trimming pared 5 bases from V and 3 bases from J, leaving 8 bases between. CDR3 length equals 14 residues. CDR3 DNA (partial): TGTGCCAGCAGTGTGGGACACTATAATTCGCCCCTCTAC. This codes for CASSVGHYNSPLY. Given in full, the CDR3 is CASSVGHYNSPLYF.

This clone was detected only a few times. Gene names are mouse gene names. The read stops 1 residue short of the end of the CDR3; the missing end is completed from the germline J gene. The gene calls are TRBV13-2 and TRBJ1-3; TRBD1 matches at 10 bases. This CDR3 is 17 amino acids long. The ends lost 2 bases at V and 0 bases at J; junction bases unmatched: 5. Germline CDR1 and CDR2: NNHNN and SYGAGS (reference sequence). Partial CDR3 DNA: TGTGCCAGCGGTGAACCAGACAGGGGGCCTTCTGGAAATACGCTCTAT. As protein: CASGEPDRGPSGNTLY. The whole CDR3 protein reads CASGEPDRGPSGNTLYF.

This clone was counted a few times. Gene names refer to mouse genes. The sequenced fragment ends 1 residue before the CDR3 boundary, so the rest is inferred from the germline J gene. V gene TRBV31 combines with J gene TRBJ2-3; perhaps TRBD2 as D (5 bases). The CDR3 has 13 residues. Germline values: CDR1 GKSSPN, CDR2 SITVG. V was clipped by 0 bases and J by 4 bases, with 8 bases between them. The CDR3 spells CAWSLVGTETLYF. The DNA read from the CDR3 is TGTGCCTGGAGTCTAGTGGGGACAGAAACGCTGTAT.

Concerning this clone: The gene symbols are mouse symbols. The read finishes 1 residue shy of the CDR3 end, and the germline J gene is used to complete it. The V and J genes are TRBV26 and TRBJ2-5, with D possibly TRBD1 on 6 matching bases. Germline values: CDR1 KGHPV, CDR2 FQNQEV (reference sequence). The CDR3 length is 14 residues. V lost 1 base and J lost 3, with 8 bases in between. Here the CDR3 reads CASSLLGTQDTQYF. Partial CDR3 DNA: TGTGCCAGCAGTCTGTTGGGGACACAAGACACCCAGTAC.

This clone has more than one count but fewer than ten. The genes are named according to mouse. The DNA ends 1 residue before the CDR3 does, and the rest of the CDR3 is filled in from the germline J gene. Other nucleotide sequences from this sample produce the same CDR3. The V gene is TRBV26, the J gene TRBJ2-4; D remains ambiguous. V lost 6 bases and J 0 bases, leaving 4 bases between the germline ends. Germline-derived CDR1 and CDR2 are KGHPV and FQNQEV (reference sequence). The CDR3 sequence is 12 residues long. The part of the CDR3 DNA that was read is TGTGCCAGCAGCCCTAGTCAAAACACCTTGTAC. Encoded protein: CASSPSQNTLY. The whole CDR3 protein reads CASSPSQNTLYF. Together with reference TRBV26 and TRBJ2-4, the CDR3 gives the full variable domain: NSKVIQTPRYLVKGQGQKAKMRCIPEKGHPVVFWYQQNKNNEFKFLINFQNQEVLQQIDMTEKRFSAECPSNSPCSLEIQSSEAGDSALYLCASSPSQNTLYFGAGTRLSVL.

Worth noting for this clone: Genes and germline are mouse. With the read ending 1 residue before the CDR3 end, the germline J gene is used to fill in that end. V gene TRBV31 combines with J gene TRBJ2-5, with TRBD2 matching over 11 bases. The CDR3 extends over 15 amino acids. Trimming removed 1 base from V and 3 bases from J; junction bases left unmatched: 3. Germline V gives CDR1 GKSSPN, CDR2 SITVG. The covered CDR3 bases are TGTGCCTGGAGTCCACTGGGGGGGCGACAAGACACCCAGTAC. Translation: CAWSPLGGRQDTQY. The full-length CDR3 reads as CAWSPLGGRQDTQYF. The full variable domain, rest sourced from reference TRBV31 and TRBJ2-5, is AQTIHQWPVAEIKAVGSPLSLGCTIKGKSSPNLYWYWQATGGTLQQLFYSITVGQVESVVQLNLSASRPKDDQFILSTEKLLLSHSGFYLCAWSPLGGRQDTQYFGPGTRLLVL.

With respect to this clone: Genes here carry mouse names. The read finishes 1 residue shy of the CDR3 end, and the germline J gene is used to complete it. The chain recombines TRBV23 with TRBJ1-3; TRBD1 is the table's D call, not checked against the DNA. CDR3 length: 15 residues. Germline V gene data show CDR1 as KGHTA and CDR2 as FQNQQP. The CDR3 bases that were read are TGCTCCAGCAGTCAACAGGGAAATTCTGGAAATACGCTCTAT. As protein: CSSSQQGNSGNTLY. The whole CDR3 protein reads CSSSQQGNSGNTLYF.

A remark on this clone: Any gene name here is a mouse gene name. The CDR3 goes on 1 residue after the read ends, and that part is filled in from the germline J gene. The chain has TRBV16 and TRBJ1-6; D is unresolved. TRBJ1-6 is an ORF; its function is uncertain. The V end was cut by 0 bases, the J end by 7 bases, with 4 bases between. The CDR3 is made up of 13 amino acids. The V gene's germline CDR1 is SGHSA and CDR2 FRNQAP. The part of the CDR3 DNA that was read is TGTGCAAGCAGCTTAGAGCCGAATTCGCCCCTCTAC. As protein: CASSLEPNSPLY. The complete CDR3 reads CASSLEPNSPLYF.

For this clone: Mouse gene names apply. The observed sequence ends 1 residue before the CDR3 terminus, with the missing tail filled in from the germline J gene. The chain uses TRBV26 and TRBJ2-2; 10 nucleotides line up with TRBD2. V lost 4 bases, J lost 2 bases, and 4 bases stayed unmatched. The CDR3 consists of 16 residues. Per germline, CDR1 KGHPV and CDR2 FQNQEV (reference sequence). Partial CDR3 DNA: TGTGCCAGCAGTCCGGACTGGGGGTGGAACACCGGGCAGCTCTAC. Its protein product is CASSPDWGWNTGQLY. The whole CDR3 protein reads CASSPDWGWNTGQLYF.

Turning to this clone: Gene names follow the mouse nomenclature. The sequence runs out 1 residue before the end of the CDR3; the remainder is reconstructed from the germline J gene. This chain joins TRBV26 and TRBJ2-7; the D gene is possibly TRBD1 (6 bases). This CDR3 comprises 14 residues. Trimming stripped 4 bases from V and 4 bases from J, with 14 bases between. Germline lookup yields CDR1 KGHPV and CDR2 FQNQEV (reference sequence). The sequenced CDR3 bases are TGTGCCAGCAGTCCCCCGGGACACCTATATGAACAGTAC. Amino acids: CASSPPGHLYEQY. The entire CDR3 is CASSPPGHLYEQYF. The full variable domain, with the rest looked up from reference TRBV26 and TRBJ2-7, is NSKVIQTPRYLVKGQGQKAKMRCIPEKGHPVVFWYQQNKNNEFKFLINFQNQEVLQQIDMTEKRFSAECPSNSPCSLEIQSSEAGDSALYLCASSPPGHLYEQYFGPGTRLTVL.

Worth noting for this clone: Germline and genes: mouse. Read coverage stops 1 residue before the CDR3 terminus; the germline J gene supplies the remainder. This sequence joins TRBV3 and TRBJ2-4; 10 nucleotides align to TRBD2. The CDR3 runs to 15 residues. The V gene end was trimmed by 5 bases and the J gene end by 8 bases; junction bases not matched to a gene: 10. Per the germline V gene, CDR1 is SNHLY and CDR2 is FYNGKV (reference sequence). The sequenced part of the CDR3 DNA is TGTGCCAGCAGCCCCCCCTGGGGGGGCGCGGGCACCTTGTAC. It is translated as CASSPPWGGAGTLY. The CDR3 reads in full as CASSPPWGGAGTLYF.